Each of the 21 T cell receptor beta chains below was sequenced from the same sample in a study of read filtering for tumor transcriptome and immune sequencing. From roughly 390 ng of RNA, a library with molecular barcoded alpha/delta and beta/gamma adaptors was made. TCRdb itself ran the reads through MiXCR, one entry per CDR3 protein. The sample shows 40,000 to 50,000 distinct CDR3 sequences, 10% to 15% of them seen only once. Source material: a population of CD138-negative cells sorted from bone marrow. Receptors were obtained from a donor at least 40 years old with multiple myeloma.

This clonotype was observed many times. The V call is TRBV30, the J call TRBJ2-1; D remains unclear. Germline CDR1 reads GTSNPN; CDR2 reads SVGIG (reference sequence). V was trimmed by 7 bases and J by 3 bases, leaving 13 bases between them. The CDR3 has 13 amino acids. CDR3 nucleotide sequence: TGTGCCTCAAATAGGGCGGACTACAATGAGCAGTTCTTC. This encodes CASNRADYNEQFF.

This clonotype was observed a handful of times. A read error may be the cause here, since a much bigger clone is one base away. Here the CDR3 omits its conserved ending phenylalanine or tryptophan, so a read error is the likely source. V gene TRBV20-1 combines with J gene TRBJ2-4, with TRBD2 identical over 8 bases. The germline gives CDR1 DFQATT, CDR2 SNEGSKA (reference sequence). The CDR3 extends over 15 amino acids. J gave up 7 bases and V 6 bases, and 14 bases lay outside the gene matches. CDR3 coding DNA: TGCAGTGCCCCTTCCTCGCGGGAGGCGTCTAACATTCAGTACTCC. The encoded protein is CSAPSSREASNIQYS.

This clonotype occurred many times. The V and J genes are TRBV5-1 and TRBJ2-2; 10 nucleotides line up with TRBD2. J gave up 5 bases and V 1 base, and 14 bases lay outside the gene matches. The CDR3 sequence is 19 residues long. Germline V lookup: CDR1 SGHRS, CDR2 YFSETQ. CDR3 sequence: CASSLWQAPGLARTGELFF. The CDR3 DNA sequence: TGCGCCAGCAGCTTGTGGCAGGCTCCGGGACTAGCGCGTACCGGGGAGCTGTTTTTT. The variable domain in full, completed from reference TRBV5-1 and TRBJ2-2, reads KAGVTQTPRYLIKTRGQQVTLSCSPISGHRSVSWYQQTPGQGLQFLFEYFSETQRNKGNFPGRFSGRQFSNSRSEMNVSTLELGDSALYLCASSLWQAPGLARTGELFFGEGSRLTVL.

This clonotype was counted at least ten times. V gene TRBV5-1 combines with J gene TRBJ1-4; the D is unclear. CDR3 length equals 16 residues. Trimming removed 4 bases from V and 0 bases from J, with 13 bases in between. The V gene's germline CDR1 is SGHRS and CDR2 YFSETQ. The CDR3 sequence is CASSPTTGATNEKLFF. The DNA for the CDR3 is TGCGCCAGCAGCCCCACCACGGGAGCAACTAATGAAAAACTGTTTTTT.

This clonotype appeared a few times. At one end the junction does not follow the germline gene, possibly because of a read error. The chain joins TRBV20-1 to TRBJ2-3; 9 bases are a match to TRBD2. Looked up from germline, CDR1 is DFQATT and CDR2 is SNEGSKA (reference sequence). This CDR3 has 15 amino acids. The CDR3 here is CNARDLAGGPDTRYF. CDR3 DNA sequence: TGCAATGCTAGAGATTTGGCGGGAGGGCCAGATACGCGGTATTTT.

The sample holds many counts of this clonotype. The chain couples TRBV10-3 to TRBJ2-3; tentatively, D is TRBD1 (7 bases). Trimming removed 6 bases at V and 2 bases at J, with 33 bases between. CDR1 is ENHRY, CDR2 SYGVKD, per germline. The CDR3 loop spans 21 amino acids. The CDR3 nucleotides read TGTGCCATCAGACCCAACCTCCGGGACAGCCTATCTTGGGACTTCACAGATACGCAGTATTTT. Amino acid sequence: CAIRPNLRDSLSWDFTDTQYF.

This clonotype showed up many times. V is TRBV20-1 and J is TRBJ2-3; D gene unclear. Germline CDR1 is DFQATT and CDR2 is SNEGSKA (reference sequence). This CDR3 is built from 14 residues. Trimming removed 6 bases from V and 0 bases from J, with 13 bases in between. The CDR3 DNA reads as TGCAGTGCCATGCTAGAGTCTAGCACAGATACGCAGTATTTT. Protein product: CSAMLESSTDTQYF.

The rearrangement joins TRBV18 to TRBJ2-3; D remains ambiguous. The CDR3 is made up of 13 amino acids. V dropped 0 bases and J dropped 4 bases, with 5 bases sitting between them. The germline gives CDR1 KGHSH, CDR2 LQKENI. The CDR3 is CASSPPLADTQYF. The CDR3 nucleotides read TGTGCCAGCTCACCACCGCTTGCAGATACGCAGTATTTT.

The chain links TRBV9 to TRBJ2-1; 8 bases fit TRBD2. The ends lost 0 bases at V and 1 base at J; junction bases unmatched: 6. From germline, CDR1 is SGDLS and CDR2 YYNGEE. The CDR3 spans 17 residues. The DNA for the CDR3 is TGTGCCAGCAGCGTAGGTACCGGGAGGGGGTCCTACAATGAGCAGTTCTTC. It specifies CASSVGTGRGSYNEQFF.

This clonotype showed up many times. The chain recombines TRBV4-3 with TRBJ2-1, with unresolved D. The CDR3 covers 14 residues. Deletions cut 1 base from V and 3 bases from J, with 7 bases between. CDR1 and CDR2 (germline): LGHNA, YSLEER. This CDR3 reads CASSQVGDYNEQFF. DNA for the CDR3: TGCGCCAGCAGCCAAGTAGGAGACTACAATGAGCAGTTCTTC.

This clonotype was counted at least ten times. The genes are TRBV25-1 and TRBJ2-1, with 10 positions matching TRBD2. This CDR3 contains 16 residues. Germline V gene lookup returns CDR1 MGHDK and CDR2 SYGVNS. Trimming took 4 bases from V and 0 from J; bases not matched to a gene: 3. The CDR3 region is CASSALAGSSYNEQFF. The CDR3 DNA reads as TGTGCCAGCAGTGCACTAGCGGGAAGCTCCTACAATGAGCAGTTCTTC. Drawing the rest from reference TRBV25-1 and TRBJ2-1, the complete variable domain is EADIYQTPRYLVIGTGKKITLECSQTMGHDKMYWYQQDPGMELHLIHYSYGVNSTEKGDLSSESTVSRIRTEHFPLTLESARPSHTSQYLCASSALAGSSYNEQFFGPGTRLTVL.

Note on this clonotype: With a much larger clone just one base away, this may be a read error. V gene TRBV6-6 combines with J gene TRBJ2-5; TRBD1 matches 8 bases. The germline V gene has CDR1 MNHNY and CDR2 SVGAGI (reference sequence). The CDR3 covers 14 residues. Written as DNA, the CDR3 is TGTGCCGGCAGCCCCTCCGACAGGGGAGAGACCCAGTACTTC. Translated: CAGSPSDRGETQYF.

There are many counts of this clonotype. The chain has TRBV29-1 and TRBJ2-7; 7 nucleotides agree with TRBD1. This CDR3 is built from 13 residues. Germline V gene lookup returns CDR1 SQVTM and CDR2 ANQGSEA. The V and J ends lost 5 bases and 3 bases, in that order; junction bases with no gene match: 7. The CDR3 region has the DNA TGCAGCGTTTCCCGGGACAGTTACTACGAGCAGTACTTC. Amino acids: CSVSRDSYYEQYF.

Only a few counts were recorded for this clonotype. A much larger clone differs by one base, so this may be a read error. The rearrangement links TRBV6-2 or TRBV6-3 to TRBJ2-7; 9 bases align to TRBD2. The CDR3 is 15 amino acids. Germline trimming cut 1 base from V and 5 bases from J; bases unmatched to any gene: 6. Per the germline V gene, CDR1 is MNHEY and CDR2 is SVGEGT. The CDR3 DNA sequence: TGTGCCAGCAGTTACTGTAGCGGGAGTATGAACGAGCAGTACTTC. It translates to CASSYCSGSMNEQYF.

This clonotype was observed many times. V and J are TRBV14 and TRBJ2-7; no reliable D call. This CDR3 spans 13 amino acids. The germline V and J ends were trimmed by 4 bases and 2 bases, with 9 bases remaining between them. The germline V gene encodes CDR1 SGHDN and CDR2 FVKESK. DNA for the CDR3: TGTGCCAGCAGCCCTTTGGGGACCTACGAGCAGTACTTC. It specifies CASSPLGTYEQYF. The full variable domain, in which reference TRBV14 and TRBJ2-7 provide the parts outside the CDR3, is EAGVTQFPSHSVIEKGQTVTLRCDPISGHDNLYWYRRVMGKEIKFLLHFVKESKQDESGMPNNRFLAERTGGTYSTLKVQPAELEDSGVYFCASSPLGTYEQYFGPGTRLTVT.

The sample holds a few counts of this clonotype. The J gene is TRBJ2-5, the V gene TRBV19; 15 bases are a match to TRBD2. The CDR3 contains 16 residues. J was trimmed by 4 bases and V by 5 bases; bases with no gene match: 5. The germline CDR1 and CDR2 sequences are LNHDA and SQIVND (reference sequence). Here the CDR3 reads CASSSGLAGGGETQYF. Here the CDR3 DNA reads TGTGCCAGTAGTTCGGGACTAGCGGGAGGAGGAGAGACCCAGTACTTC. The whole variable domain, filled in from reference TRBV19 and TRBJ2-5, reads DGGITQSPKYLFRKEGQNVTLSCEQNLNHDAMYWYRQDPGQGLRLIYYSQIVNDFQKGDIAEGYSVSREKKESFPLTVTSAQKNPTAFYLCASSSGLAGGGETQYFGPGTRLLVL.

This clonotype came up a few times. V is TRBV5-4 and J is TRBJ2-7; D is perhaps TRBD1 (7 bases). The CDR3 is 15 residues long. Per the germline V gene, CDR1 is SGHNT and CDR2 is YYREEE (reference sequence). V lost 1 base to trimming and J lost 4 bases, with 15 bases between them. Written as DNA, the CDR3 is TGTGCCAGCAGCTTGAGAGGGGGCGCGGGGTACGAGCAGTACTTC. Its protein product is CASSLRGGAGYEQYF. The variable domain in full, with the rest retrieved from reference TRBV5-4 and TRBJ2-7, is ETGVTQSPTHLIKTRGQQVTLRCSSQSGHNTVSWYQQALGQGPQFIFQYYREEENGRGNFPPRFSGLQFPNYSSELNVNALELDDSALYLCASSLRGGAGYEQYFGPGTRLTVT.

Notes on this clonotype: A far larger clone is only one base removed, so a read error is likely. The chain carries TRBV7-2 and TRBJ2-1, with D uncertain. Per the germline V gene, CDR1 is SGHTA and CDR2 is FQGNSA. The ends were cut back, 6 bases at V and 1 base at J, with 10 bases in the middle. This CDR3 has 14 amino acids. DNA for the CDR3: TGTGCCAGCAGTCGGAGCAGTTCCTACAATGAGCAGTTCTTC. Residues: CASSRSSSYNEQFF. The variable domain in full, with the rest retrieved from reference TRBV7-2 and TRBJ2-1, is GAGVSQSPSNKVTEKGKDVELRCDPISGHTALYWYRQSLGQGLEFLIYFQGNSAPDKSGLPSDRFSAERTGGSVSTLTIQRTQQEDSAVYLCASSRSSSYNEQFFGPGTRLTVL.

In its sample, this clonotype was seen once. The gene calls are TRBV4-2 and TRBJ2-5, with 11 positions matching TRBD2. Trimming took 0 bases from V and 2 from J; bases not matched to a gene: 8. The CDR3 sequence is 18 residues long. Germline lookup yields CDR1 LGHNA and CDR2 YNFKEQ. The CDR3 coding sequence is TGTGCCAGCAGCCAAGATTTAGCGGGAGGGCCTAGGCAAGAGACCCAGTACTTC. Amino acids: CASSQDLAGGPRQETQYF.

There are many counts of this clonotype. CDR3 amino acids: CASSYSRGNSYNEQFF. The CDR3 DNA follows: TGTGCCAGCAGTTATTCCAGAGGAAACTCCTACAATGAGCAGTTCTTC. This chain links TRBV6-2 or TRBV6-3 with TRBJ2-1; no reliable D call. Deletions cut 3 bases from V and 0 bases from J, with 12 bases between. This CDR3 region has 16 residues. The V gene's germline CDR1 is MNHEY and CDR2 SVGEGT.

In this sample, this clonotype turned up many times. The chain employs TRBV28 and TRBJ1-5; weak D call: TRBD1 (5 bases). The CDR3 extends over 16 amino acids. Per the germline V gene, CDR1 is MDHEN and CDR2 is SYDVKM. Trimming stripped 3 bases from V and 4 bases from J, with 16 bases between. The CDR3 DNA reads TGTGCCAGCAGTTTCTCCGGGACGGCGGAGAATCAGCCCCAGCATTTT. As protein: CASSFSGTAENQPQHF.